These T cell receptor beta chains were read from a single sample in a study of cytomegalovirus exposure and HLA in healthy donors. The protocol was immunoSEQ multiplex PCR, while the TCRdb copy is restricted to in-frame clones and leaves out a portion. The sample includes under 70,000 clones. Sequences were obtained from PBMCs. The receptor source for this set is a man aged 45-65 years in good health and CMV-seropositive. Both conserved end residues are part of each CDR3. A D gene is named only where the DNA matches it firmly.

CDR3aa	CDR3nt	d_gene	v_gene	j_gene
CAGRTGDSPLHF	TGTGCCGGCCGGACAGGGGATTCACCCCTACACTTT	TRBD1	TRBV19	TRBJ1-6
CAYSGEVSYEQYF	TGTGCCTATAGCGGGGAGGTATCCTACGAGCAGTACTTC	TRBD2	TRBV30	TRBJ2-7
CASMLAGRGYEQYF	TGTGCCAGCATGCTAGCGGGGAGAGGGTACGAGCAGTACTTC	TRBD2	TRBV2	TRBJ2-7
CASSLTGLDTQYF	TGCGCCAGCAGCCTCACAGGGTTAGATACGCAGTATTTT	-	TRBV5-1	TRBJ2-3
CASKRGAGISPLHF	TGTGCCAGCAAACGGGGGGCAGGTATTTCACCCCTCCACTTT	-	TRBV6-5	TRBJ1-6
CACHPERGAVETQYF	TGTGCCTGCCACCCGGAGCGGGGGGCTGTAGAGACCCAGTACTTC	TRBD2	TRBV30	TRBJ2-5
CASSLPGQGPGGYTF	TGTGCCAGCAGTTTACCGGGACAGGGGCCCGGTGGCTACACCTTC	TRBD1	TRBV28	TRBJ1-2
CASSSPGASSEKLFF	TGTGCCAGCAGTTCCCCAGGGGCATCGAGCGAAAAACTGTTTTTT	-	TRBV6-1	TRBJ1-4
CASSLAGGQGTEAFF	TGCGCCAGCAGCTTGGCCGGGGGGCAAGGCACTGAAGCTTTCTTT	-	TRBV5-1	TRBJ1-1
CASSQNPLSGTEAFF	TGTGCCAGCAGCCAAAACCCTCTCAGCGGCACTGAAGCTTTCTTT	-	TRBV7-2	TRBJ1-1
CASSAGTVIGEQYF	TGTGCCAGTAGTGCCGGGACAGTAATCGGCGAGCAGTACTTC	TRBD1	TRBV19	TRBJ2-7
CASSIAGDSNQPQHF	TGTGCCAGTAGTATAGCGGGTGACAGCAATCAGCCCCAGCATTTT	-	TRBV19	TRBJ1-5
CASSLVKTGATGELFF	TGTGCCAGCAGCTTAGTAAAGACAGGGGCTACCGGGGAGCTGTTTTTT	TRBD1	TRBV7-9	TRBJ2-2
CASSWAGEGYGYTF	TGTGCCAGCAGTTGGGCAGGGGAAGGGTATGGCTACACCTTC	-	TRBV27	TRBJ1-2
CASSLGQASYEQYF	TGTGCCAGCAGCCTGGGACAAGCCTCCTACGAGCAGTACTTC	-	TRBV5-4	TRBJ2-7
CASSMKSWNTEAFF	TGTGCCAGTAGTATGAAAAGCTGGAACACTGAAGCTTTCTTT	-	TRBV19	TRBJ1-1
CASSFWDMNTEAFF	TGCGCCAGCAGCTTTTGGGACATGAACACTGAAGCTTTCTTT	-	TRBV5-1	TRBJ1-1
CASSAGRRESDTQYF	TGTGCCAGCAGTGCAGGGAGACGGGAGTCAGATACGCAGTATTTT	-	TRBV2	TRBJ2-3
CASTLAVTGANVLTF	TGTGCCAGCACCCTAGCGGTTACTGGGGCCAACGTCCTGACTTTC	TRBD2	TRBV28	TRBJ2-6
CASSHAPGQGGVWANVLTF	TGCGCCAGCAGCCATGCTCCGGGACAGGGGGGTGTGTGGGCCAACGTCCTGACTTTC	TRBD1	TRBV4-1	TRBJ2-6
CASSSPPSGTGGHEQYF	TGTGCCAGCAGCTCACCTCCCTCCGGGACAGGGGGCCACGAGCAGTACTTC	TRBD1	TRBV7-6	TRBJ2-7
CASSLGQDNSPLHF	TGTGCCAGCAGCTTAGGACAGGATAATTCACCCCTACACTTT	-	TRBV7-9	TRBJ1-6
CASSPTGGELNQPQHF	TGTGCCAGCTCACCAACAGGGGGTGAACTAAATCAGCCCCAGCATTTT	TRBD1	TRBV18	TRBJ1-5
CASSREGATEAFF	TGCGCCAGCAGCCGGGAGGGAGCCACTGAAGCTTTCTTT	-	TRBV4-3	TRBJ1-1
CASSYDDRDTGELFF	TGTGCCAGCAGTTACGACGACAGGGACACCGGGGAGCTGTTTTTT	TRBD1	TRBV6-5	TRBJ2-2
CASSTGQGAYEQYF	TGCGCCAGCAGCACGGGACAGGGTGCATACGAGCAGTACTTC	TRBD1	TRBV4-3	TRBJ2-7
CASSVERLAGGQETQYF	TGTGCCAGCAGCGTAGAGCGGCTAGCGGGGGGGCAAGAGACCCAGTACTTC	TRBD2	TRBV9	TRBJ2-5
CASTGQFNEKLFF	TGTGCCAGCACTGGACAGTTTAACGAAAAACTGTTTTTT	-	TRBV5-6	TRBJ1-4
CASRPQGQGAYEQYF	TGTGCCAGCAGACCTCAAGGACAGGGTGCCTACGAGCAGTACTTC	TRBD1	TRBV6-5	TRBJ2-7
CASSYGGAGANVLTF	TGTGCCAGCAGTTACGGGGGGGCGGGGGCCAACGTCCTGACTTTC	-	TRBV6-5	TRBJ2-6
CASSPSRGSGGVGDTQYF	TGTGCCAGCAGCCCGAGCCGGGGGAGCGGGGGGGTCGGAGATACGCAGTATTTT	TRBD2	TRBV4-2	TRBJ2-3
CASSLDQGAGELFF	TGTGCCAGCAGCTTAGACCAGGGGGCCGGGGAGCTGTTTTTT	TRBD1	TRBV7-9	TRBJ2-2
CASSFGQGAVPGELFF	TGTGCCAGCAGCTTCGGTCAGGGGGCGGTTCCCGGGGAGCTGTTTTTT	TRBD1	TRBV7-9	TRBJ2-2
CASSFSSGGFDEQFF	TGTGCCAGCAGCTTTTCCTCAGGCGGGTTCGATGAGCAGTTCTTC	-	TRBV7-9	TRBJ2-1
CASSYGVKGLYGYTF	TGTGCCAGCAGTTACGGGGTTAAGGGGCTCTATGGCTACACCTTC	-	TRBV6-5	TRBJ1-2
CASSPPIRGTEAFF	TGTGCCAGCTCACCACCGATTAGGGGGACTGAAGCTTTCTTT	-	TRBV18	TRBJ1-1
CSATGTGYEQYF	TGCAGCGCCACAGGGACAGGCTACGAGCAGTACTTC	TRBD1	TRBV29-1	TRBJ2-7
CASSVGIGQGPTGELFF	TGTGCCAGCAGCGTAGGGATAGGACAGGGGCCCACCGGGGAGCTGTTTTTT	TRBD1	TRBV9	TRBJ2-2
CASSLAENTEAFF	TGTGCCAGCAGCTTAGCGGAGAACACTGAAGCTTTCTTT	-	TRBV7-3	TRBJ1-1
CASSVSGGYGEKLFF	TGTGCCAGCAGCGTCTCAGGGGGTTACGGGGAAAAACTGTTTTTT	TRBD1	TRBV25-1	TRBJ1-4
CASNSVGGTEAFF	TGTGCCAGCAACTCCGTAGGGGGCACTGAAGCTTTCTTT	-	TRBV5-6	TRBJ1-1
CASSWADGNQPQHF	TGTGCCAGTAGTTGGGCAGATGGCAATCAGCCCCAGCATTTT	-	TRBV19	TRBJ1-5
CASRYSNQPQHF	TGTGCCAGTAGGTATAGCAATCAGCCCCAGCATTTT	-	TRBV19	TRBJ1-5
CASSEAGTGGEKLFF	TGTGCCAGCAGTGAAGCGGGGACAGGGGGTGAAAAACTGTTTTTT	TRBD1	TRBV6-1	TRBJ1-4
CAWSLNYGYTF	TGTGCCTGGAGTCTGAACTATGGCTACACCTTC	-	TRBV30	TRBJ1-2
CASSLQRGSGELFF	TGTGCCAGCAGCCTACAGCGGGGGAGCGGGGAGCTGTTTTTT	TRBD2	TRBV11-2	TRBJ2-2
CASLDSYEQYF	TGTGCTAGTTTAGATTCCTACGAGCAGTACTTC	-	TRBV12-5	TRBJ2-7
CASSQDGGTSGTSEQYF	TGCGCCAGCAGCCAAGATGGGGGGACTAGCGGGACTTCCGAGCAGTACTTC	TRBD2	TRBV4-1	TRBJ2-7
CATSRAGDRFSGNTIYF	TGTGCCACCAGCAGAGCGGGCGACAGGTTCTCTGGAAACACCATATATTTT	-	TRBV15	TRBJ1-3
CASSQAPHSSDNEQFF	TGCGCCAGCAGCCAAGCGCCCCACAGCTCCGACAATGAGCAGTTCTTC	-	TRBV4-3	TRBJ2-1
CSVEDAFPPGLAGFDEQFF	TGCAGCGTTGAAGATGCTTTTCCGCCGGGACTAGCGGGATTCGATGAGCAGTTCTTC	TRBD2	TRBV29-1	TRBJ2-1